This passage covers 27 T cell receptor beta chains from one sample sequenced in a study of blood T cell repertoires in COVID-19. TCRdb's copy holds only in-frame clones and misses some; the assay was immunoSEQ multiplex PCR. Of about 220,000 clones in the sample, 75% to 90% are singletons; the top ten hold 3% to 3.5%. The sequenced material came from peripheral blood. The receptors were sampled from a woman in her 30s who had recovered from COVID-19.

This clone was picked up one time. The rearrangement joins TRBV7-3 to TRBJ2-2; D possibly corresponds to TRBD1 (5 bases). There are 15 residues in the CDR3. The V end lost 6 bases, the J end lost 5 bases, and 16 bases lay between the germline ends. Germline V CDR1 and CDR2: SGHTA, FQGTGA. CDR3 coding DNA: TGTGCCAGCAGTCAGGGCCCCCTGAGGACCGGGGAGCTGTTTTTT. Amino acid sequence: CASSQGPLRTGELFF.

The chain joins TRBV3-1 (or the pseudogene TRBV3-2) to TRBJ2-2; 8 bases match TRBD1. This CDR3 is built from 11 residues. V lost 3 bases to trimming and J lost 14 bases; unmatched junction nucleotides: 2. The germline V gene encodes CDR1 LGHDT and CDR2 YNNKEL (reference sequence). The CDR3 DNA reads as TGTGCCAGCAGCCAGGACAGGGCACTGTTTTTT. Amino acids: CASSQDRALFF.

This clone was picked up one time. The chain combines TRBV18 with TRBJ2-2; 8 positions agree with TRBD1. With V trimmed by 5 bases and J by 7 bases, 12 bases remained unmatched. Per germline, CDR1 KGHSH and CDR2 LQKENI. The CDR3 has 16 residues. The chain's CDR3 is CASSFNSRGRSGELFF. The CDR3 DNA sequence: TGTGCCAGCTCATTCAACTCCAGGGGGCGGAGCGGGGAGCTGTTTTTT.

This sequence joins TRBV7-9 and TRBJ1-6; D perhaps matches TRBD1 (6 bases). Trimming took off 5 bases at V and 14 bases at J, with 31 bases between the two ends. Germline values: CDR1 SEHNR, CDR2 FQNEAQ (reference sequence). The CDR3 has 18 amino acids. CDR3 nucleotides: TGTGCCAGCAGCCAAGGGTGGGCCGAAACAGGGCGGTCCGTGGCCCTCCACTTT. This codes for CASSQGWAETGRSVALHF.

The chain carries TRBV3-1 (or the pseudogene TRBV3-2) and TRBJ2-7; 7 nucleotides agree with TRBD1. Germline lookup yields CDR1 LGHDT and CDR2 YNNKEL (reference sequence). The V segment lost 1 base and the J segment 2 bases; nucleotides outside the gene matches: 2. The CDR3 consists of 14 residues. The CDR3 loop is CASSQGTGTYEQYF. As DNA, the CDR3 is TGTGCCAGCAGCCAAGGGACAGGAACCTACGAGCAGTACTTC.

The chain employs TRBV7-3 and TRBJ2-3; 11 bases are shared with TRBD2. V lost 5 bases to trimming and J lost 5 bases; unmatched junction nucleotides: 9. This CDR3 comprises 16 residues. Germline V gene data show CDR1 as SGHTA and CDR2 as FQGTGA. CDR3 residues: CASSPLIAGGLDTQYF. The CDR3, as DNA: TGTGCCAGCAGCCCCTTGATAGCGGGGGGGCTAGATACGCAGTATTTT.

The chain uses TRBV11-2 and TRBJ1-4; the D gene is possibly TRBD1 (5 bases). The CDR3 is 14 amino acids. The V gene's germline CDR1 is SGHAT and CDR2 FQNNGV. Trimming removed 5 bases at V and 6 bases at J, with 13 bases between. In DNA form, the CDR3 reads TGTGCCAGCAGCCGAGACAGTTTAGATGAAAAACTGTTTTTT. It specifies CASSRDSLDEKLFF.

This chain connects TRBV6-5 to TRBJ2-5, with 9 positions matching TRBD1. The CDR3 is made up of 13 amino acids. V shed 8 bases and J 4 bases; nucleotides not matched to a gene: 5. CDR1 and CDR2 from the germline V gene are MNHEY and SVGAGI. The CDR3: CASGWTGVETQYF. CDR3 DNA: TGTGCCAGCGGATGGACAGGGGTAGAGACCCAGTACTTC.

The rearrangement links TRBV2 to TRBJ2-1; D possibly corresponds to TRBD2 (6 bases). V gave up 5 bases and J gave up 5 bases, with 16 bases separating them. The germline V gene has CDR1 SNHLY and CDR2 FYNNEI. This CDR3 comprises 15 residues. The CDR3 sequence is CASSPTRSAHNEQFF. DNA of the CDR3: TGTGCCAGCAGTCCGACTAGATCCGCACACAATGAGCAGTTCTTC.

The J gene is TRBJ2-1, the V gene TRBV7-9; 9 nucleotides align to TRBD1. This CDR3 has 17 amino acids. V shed 5 bases and J 4 bases; nucleotides not matched to a gene: 12. CDR1 and CDR2 (germline): SEHNR, FQNEAQ (reference sequence). Here the CDR3 DNA reads TGTGCCAGCAGCCCCTCGGTCGGGGACAGGGTTTACAATGAGCAGTTCTTC. Protein: CASSPSVGDRVYNEQFF.

As to this clone: Other DNA sequences within the sample encode an identical CDR3. The chain has TRBV2 and TRBJ1-2, with D unresolved. V dropped 0 bases and J dropped 4 bases, with 9 bases sitting between them. Germline CDR1 is SNHLY and CDR2 is FYNNEI. There are 14 residues in the CDR3. The CDR3 coding sequence is TGTGCCAGCAGTGAAGCGCCGGGATCCTATGGCTACACCTTC. It encodes CASSEAPGSYGYTF.

The count of this clone is one. The genes are TRBV6-2 or TRBV6-3 and TRBJ2-1, with TRBD2 identical over 8 bases. Unmatched junction bases numbered 11, after V lost 6 bases and J lost 7 bases. The germline CDR1 and CDR2 sequences are MNHEY and SVGEGT. CDR3 length: 15 residues. The CDR3 loop is CASSESGGPGNEQFF. In DNA form, the CDR3 reads TGTGCCAGCAGCGAAAGCGGGGGCCCCGGGAATGAGCAGTTCTTC.

The chain links TRBV6-5 to TRBJ2-3; D perhaps matches TRBD2 (6 bases). CDR3 length equals 14 residues. V gave up 0 bases and J gave up 5 bases, with 9 bases separating them. In germline, CDR1 is MNHEY, CDR2 SVGAGI. The CDR3 sequence: CASSYSEGIDTQYF. The DNA of the CDR3 is TGTGCCAGCAGTTACTCGGAGGGGATAGATACGCAGTATTTT.

The V call is TRBV7-9, the J call TRBJ1-2; 7 positions agree with TRBD1. The CDR3 spans 15 residues. In germline, CDR1 is SEHNR, CDR2 FQNEAQ (reference sequence). The junction had 11 bases not matched to a gene; V was cut back by 5 bases and J by 5 bases. DNA for the CDR3: TGTGCCAGCAGCCAGGGGGACAGCCTTGATTATGGCTACACCTTC. This codes for CASSQGDSLDYGYTF.

This clone was seen only a few times. This CDR3 is CASSPRGGYGYTF. The CDR3 bases are TGCGCCAGCAGCCCGCGAGGAGGCTATGGCTACACCTTC. This chain uses TRBV5-1 with TRBJ1-2; D ambiguous. V lost 4 bases, J lost 4 bases, and 11 bases lay in between. CDR1 and CDR2 from the germline V gene are SGHRS and YFSETQ. The CDR3 sequence is 13 residues long. Full variable domain (rest looked up from reference TRBV5-1 and TRBJ1-2): KAGVTQTPRYLIKTRGQQVTLSCSPISGHRSVSWYQQTPGQGLQFLFEYFSETQRNKGNFPGRFSGRQFSNSRSEMNVSTLELGDSALYLCASSPRGGYGYTFGSGTRLTVV.

This sequence joins TRBV11-3 and TRBJ1-4; tentatively, D is TRBD1 (5 bases). The CDR3 extends over 15 amino acids. Trimming removed 5 bases at V and 10 bases at J, with 20 bases between. Germline CDR1 is SGHNT and CDR2 is YENEEA. DNA for the CDR3: TGTGCCAGCAGCCCTAAGGGGCCAGGTATCGGAAAACTGTTTTTT. Translation: CASSPKGPGIGKLFF.

The J gene is TRBJ2-7, the V gene TRBV5-1; 7 bases fit TRBD1. The length of the CDR3 is 14 residues. The trim removed 0 bases at V and 6 bases at J, leaving 6 bases unmatched. Germline V gene lookup returns CDR1 SGHRS and CDR2 YFSETQ. CDR3 DNA sequence: TGCGCCAGCAGCTTGGCCGGGACAGAGGGCGAGCAGTACTTC. Translation gives CASSLAGTEGEQYF.

The chain recombines TRBV11-2 with TRBJ1-2, with D maybe TRBD1 (6 bases). Deletions cut 1 base from V and 6 bases from J, with 12 bases between. The germline V gene has CDR1 SGHAT and CDR2 FQNNGV. CDR3 length: 14 amino acids. This CDR3 reads CASSLASRGDGYTF. As DNA, the CDR3 is TGTGCCAGCAGCTTAGCGAGCAGGGGAGATGGCTACACCTTC.

The chain recombines TRBV7-8 with TRBJ1-5; 10 bases agree with TRBD1. Trimming at V came to 4 bases and at J to 7 bases, leaving 10 bases not matched to a gene. There are 16 residues in the CDR3. Germline loops: CDR1 SGHVS, CDR2 FQNEAQ. The CDR3 nucleotides are TGTGCCAGCAGCTCCGGGACAGGGGCCTCTCGACAGCCCCAGCATTTT. This encodes CASSSGTGASRQPQHF.

As DNA, the CDR3 is TGTGCCAGCTCACCACTTGGAGGCAGCCTTGTGCCTGAAGCTTTCTTT. It translates to CASSPLGGSLVPEAFF. The rearrangement uses TRBV18 and TRBJ1-1; D unclear. The ends were cut back, 1 base at V and 6 bases at J, with 18 bases in the middle. Germline values: CDR1 KGHSH, CDR2 LQKENI. This CDR3 contains 16 residues.

The V gene is TRBV5-4, the J gene TRBJ2-1; 7 nucleotides match TRBD1. Trimming took 0 bases from V and 14 from J; bases not matched to a gene: 5. The CDR3 loop spans 12 amino acids. The germline gives CDR1 SGHNT, CDR2 YYREEE (reference sequence). The CDR3 protein is CASSLGDSGEFF. The CDR3 DNA is TGTGCCAGCAGCTTGGGGGACAGTGGGGAGTTCTTC.

The chain uses TRBV19 and TRBJ1-4, with 7 bases matching TRBD1. Germline V gene lookup returns CDR1 LNHDA and CDR2 SQIVND (reference sequence). This CDR3 has 15 residues. Germline trimming cut 8 bases from V and 5 bases from J; bases unmatched to any gene: 11. DNA of the CDR3: TGTGCCAGTTCCCTGGGGGCAGGGGGGAATGAAAAACTGTTTTTT. Encoded protein: CASSLGAGGNEKLFF.

This chain uses TRBV7-6 with TRBJ1-1; possible D gene TRBD1, 6 bases. Germline CDR1 reads SGHVS; CDR2 reads FNYEAQ. V lost 3 bases to trimming and J lost 4 bases, with 24 bases between them. The CDR3 has 18 residues. The CDR3: CASSFGTIQGKGGTEAFF. The CDR3 DNA follows: TGTGCCAGCAGCTTCGGGACAATCCAGGGTAAAGGGGGCACTGAAGCTTTCTTT.

This sequence joins TRBV7-3 and TRBJ2-1, with 10 bases identical to TRBD1. The CDR3 is 14 amino acids. The junction had 6 bases not matched to a gene; V was cut back by 5 bases and J by 8 bases. Per germline, CDR1 SGHTA and CDR2 FQGTGA. For the CDR3, the DNA is TGTGCCAGCAGCACGGGACAGGGGTTCGATGAGCAGTTCTTC. Its protein is CASSTGQGFDEQFF.

This chain links TRBV19 with TRBJ1-1; no clear D gene. The germline CDR1 and CDR2 sequences are LNHDA and SQIVND (reference sequence). With 7 bases removed from V and 1 base from J, the gap between germline ends came to 13 bases. The CDR3 totals 14 residues. DNA for the CDR3: TGTGCCAGTATAATAACTTTCCCGAACACTGAAGCTTTCTTT. This gives the protein CASIITFPNTEAFF.

The J gene is TRBJ1-6, the V gene TRBV10-2, with D possibly TRBD1 on 6 matching bases. Germline values: CDR1 WSHSY, CDR2 SAAADI. V lost 4 bases and J lost 7, with 8 bases in between. CDR3 length: 13 amino acids. For the CDR3, the DNA is TGCGCCAGCAGTGTACAGGGAAATTCACCCCTCCACTTT. Translated: CASSVQGNSPLHF.

On this clone itself: The same CDR3 also results from other DNA sequences found in this sample. This sequence joins TRBV6-5 and TRBJ2-3; D remains unclear. V was pared by 2 bases and J by 0 bases, with 3 bases between. CDR1 and CDR2 from the germline V gene are MNHEY and SVGAGI. This CDR3 is 13 amino acids long. CDR3 DNA: TGTGCCAGCAGTTACCCTAGCACAGATACGCAGTATTTT. This sequence encodes CASSYPSTDTQYF.